Here is one TCR beta chain with its context. V dropped 4 bases and J dropped 1; count of bases not matched to a gene: 9. Germline assignment: CDR1 SGHNT and CDR2 YYREEE (reference sequence). The CDR3 has 16 residues. TCRdb ran MiXCR on the RT-PCR reads and lists one entry per CDR3 protein. The repertoire holds almost 700,000 distinct CDR3 sequences, with approximately 15% as singletons. The sequencing sample was made of memory CD4+ T cells from blood. The sequence was collected from a female donor in good health, serving as a healthy control. This chain connects TRBV5-4 to TRBJ2-5, with 8 bases fitting TRBD2. CDR3: CASSHPGGGAQETQYF. As DNA, the CDR3 is TGTGCCAGCAGCCATCCGGGAGGGGGGGCCCAAGAGACCCAGTACTTC.